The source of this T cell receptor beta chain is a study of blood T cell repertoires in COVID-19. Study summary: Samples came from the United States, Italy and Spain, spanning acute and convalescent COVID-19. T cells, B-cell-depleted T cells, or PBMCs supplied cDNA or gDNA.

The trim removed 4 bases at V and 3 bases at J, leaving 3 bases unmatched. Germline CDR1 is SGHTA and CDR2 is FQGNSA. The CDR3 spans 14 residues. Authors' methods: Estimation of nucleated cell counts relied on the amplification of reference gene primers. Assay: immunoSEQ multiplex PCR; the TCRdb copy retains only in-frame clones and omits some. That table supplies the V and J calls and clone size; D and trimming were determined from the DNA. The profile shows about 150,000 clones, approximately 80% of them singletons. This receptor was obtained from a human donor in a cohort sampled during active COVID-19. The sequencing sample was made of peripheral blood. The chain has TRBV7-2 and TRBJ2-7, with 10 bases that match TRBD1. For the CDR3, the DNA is TGTGCCAGCAGCTCGGGACAGGGGCGCTACGAGCAGTACTTC. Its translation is CASSSGQGRYEQYF.